This T cell receptor (beta chain) was profiled in a study of T cell repertoires in cytomegalovirus infection. Overall study context: Researchers turned to recently identified HLA-C-restricted CMV epitopes as well as well-studied HLA-B-restricted ones.

TCRdb re-called the reads through MiXCR, storing one row per CDR3 protein. The sample has 750,000 to 950,000 distinct CDR3 sequences, roughly 29% seen once. The V gene lost 2 bases and the J gene lost 6 bases, with 17 bases spanning the gap. The CDR3 consists of 16 residues. CDR1 is SGHNT and CDR2 is YYREEE in the germline V gene (reference sequence). On this clonotype itself: The antigen is unknown.

Source: cultured CD8+ T cells from PBMCs, taken from culture after CMV antigen stimulation. This sequence joins TRBV5-4 and TRBJ2-2; D uncertain. The sequence derives from a human donor in good health (CMV status not recorded). Some clones in this sample may be carry-over from other donors' samples. As DNA, the CDR3 is TGTGCCAGCAGCTTTAACGACCATCTCTATCCCGGGGAGCTGTTTTTT. This translates into CASSFNDHLYPGELFF. Variable domain in full (rest from reference TRBV5-4 and TRBJ2-2): ETGVTQSPTHLIKTRGQQVTLRCSSQSGHNTVSWYQQALGQGPQFIFQYYREEENGRGNFPPRFSGLQFPNYSSELNVNALELDDSALYLCASSFNDHLYPGELFFGEGSRLTVL.